A selection of T cell receptor beta chains follows, all from one sample in a study of T cell repertoires in cytomegalovirus infection. No antigens are known for them. TCRdb reprocessed the reads via MiXCR and lists one record per CDR3 protein. The table lists roughly 730,000 distinct CDR3 sequences, 30% to 35% of them singletons. This specimen consisted of cultured PBMCs, obtained from culture after CMV antigen stimulation. The receptors derive from a human donor in good health (CMV status not recorded). Some clones in this sample may be carry-over from other donors' samples. Each CDR3 is given with its conserved first and last residue. Each record gives: clone size, V gene, J gene, D gene, CDR3 DNA, CDR3 protein. A D gene is named only where the DNA matches it firmly. Some rows mark clone size as missing; the rest say once, few, many or name a class of expanded clone.

NA	TRBV7-8	TRBJ2-3	NA	TGTGCCAGCAGCTTATTCGAGCTAGTAGATACGCAGTATTTT	CASSLFELVDTQYF
NA	TRBV29-1	TRBJ2-5	NA	TGCAGCGTTGAAGGACTAGAGTTGGAGACCCAGTACTTC	CSVEGLELETQYF
NA	TRBV6-6	TRBJ2-5	NA	TGTGCCAGCAGCCTCCTACGAGGGGACGGGGAGACCCAGTACTTC	CASSLLRGDGETQYF
few	TRBV7-9	TRBJ2-3	TRBD2	TGTGCCAGCAGCTCCCCTCTAGCGGGAGGTGTGTTTCGGACAGATACGCAGTATTTT	CASSSPLAGGVFRTDTQYF
NA	TRBV7-6	TRBJ2-1	TRBD2	TGTGCCAGCAGCTACGAGACTAGCGGGGGGGGGCGTGAGCAGTTCTTC	CASSYETSGGGREQFF
NA	TRBV12-3/TRBV12-4	TRBJ2-1	NA	TGTGCCAGCAGTTTCCAGGGGGGATGGAGCAATGAGCAGTTCTTC	CASSFQGGWSNEQFF
few	TRBV7-9	TRBJ2-3	NA	TGTGCCAGCACAGTGGGCACAGATACGCAGTATTTT	CASTVGTDTQYF
NA	TRBV12-3/TRBV12-4	TRBJ2-5	NA	TGTGCCAGCAGATACGTAGGGGGGGAAGAGACCCAGTACTTC	CASRYVGGEETQYF
NA	TRBV12-3/TRBV12-4	TRBJ1-4	NA	TGTGCCAGCACCCCATCGTTCCCCGGTGGGGAAAAACTGTTTTTT	CASTPSFPGGEKLFF
NA	TRBV19	TRBJ1-5	NA	TGTGCCAGTAATAATTGGGAGGTCCGGGGGACCCAGCATTTT	CASNNWEVRGTQHF
NA	TRBV4-3	TRBJ1-1	NA	TGCGCCAGCAGCCAGGGGGCAGGGTTCACTGAAGCTTTCTTT	CASSQGAGFTEAFF
NA	TRBV24-1	TRBJ2-3	NA	TGTGCCACCAGTGACGGTCTAGCATCCCGAATCAACACAGATACGCAGTATTTT	CATSDGLASRINTDTQYF
NA	TRBV6-2/TRBV6-3	TRBJ2-5	NA	TGTGCCAGCAGCCCGACAGTTTGGGAGACCCAGTACTTC	CASSPTVWETQYF
NA	TRBV5-1	TRBJ2-7	NA	TGCGCCAGCAGCTTTGAGGGACCAACGGACGAGCAGTACTTC	CASSFEGPTDEQYF